The source of this T cell receptor beta chain is a study of OX40 agonist ivuxolimab in advanced cancers. Study as a whole: Partial responses were achieved by three patients: one hepatocellular carcinoma, two cutaneous melanoma.

Assay: immunoSEQ multiplex PCR; the TCRdb copy retains only in-frame clones and omits some. This table holds about 48,000 clones, around 90% found once. Enrollment shut out patients with autoimmune disease history or systemic immunosuppression. Sample: CD4+ or CD8+ T cells sorted from blood, taken in a trial of the OX40 agonist ivuxolimab. The sequence was obtained from an adult with an advanced solid tumor such as melanoma, head and neck, liver or kidney cancer.

In DNA form, the CDR3 reads TGTGCCAGCAGCAGTACGGGGGGGAACTACGAGCAGTACTTC. Protein: CASSSTGGNYEQYF. The J gene is TRBJ2-7, the V gene TRBV13; 8 bases match TRBD2. Looked up from germline, CDR1 is PRHDT and CDR2 is FYEKMQ (reference sequence). The CDR3 runs 14 residues. V lost 5 bases and J lost 3; bases outside the gene matches: 6. Based on the CDR3 plus reference TRBV13 and TRBJ2-7, the full variable domain is AAGVIQSPRHLIKEKRETATLKCYPIPRHDTVYWYQQGPGQDPQFLISFYEKMQSDKGSIPDRFSAQQFSDYHSELNMSSLELGDSALYFCASSSTGGNYEQYFGPGTRLTVT.